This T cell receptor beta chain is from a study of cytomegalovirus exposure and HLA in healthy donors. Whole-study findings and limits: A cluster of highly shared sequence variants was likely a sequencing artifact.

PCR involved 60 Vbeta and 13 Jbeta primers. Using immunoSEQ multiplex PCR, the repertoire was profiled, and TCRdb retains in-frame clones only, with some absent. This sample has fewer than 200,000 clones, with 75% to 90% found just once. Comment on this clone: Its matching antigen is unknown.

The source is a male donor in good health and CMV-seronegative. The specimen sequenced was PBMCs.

CDR3 coding DNA: TGTGCCAGCAGCTTAATCAGGGGCCGCGACGAGCAGTACTTC. As protein: CASSLIRGRDEQYF. J is TRBJ2-5 and V is TRBV11-1, with a possible D match to TRBD1 (6 bases). The end of the DNA aligns better with TRBJ2-7, so the J call may be wrong. Germline CDR1 reads SGHAT; CDR2 reads FQDESV (reference sequence). The CDR3 length is 14 residues.